The 6 T cell receptor beta chains given below trace back to one sample, sequenced in a study of CD8 T cells in Susac syndrome. RNA in amounts of roughly 0.5 to 1 ug was reverse transcribed with random hexamers. TCRdb re-analysed the immunoSEQ multiplex PCR reads in MiXCR, keeping a single row per CDR3 protein. Among some 150,000 distinct CDR3 sequences listed, approximately 95% were seen once. Sequences were obtained from CD4+ T cells from PBMCs. The origin of the receptors is a human donor with Susac syndrome.

The chain combines TRBV19 with TRBJ2-5; 10 bases match TRBD1. Germline V gives CDR1 LNHDA, CDR2 SQIVND (reference sequence). V was pared by 7 bases and J by 5 bases, with 13 bases of the junction left unmatched. The CDR3 covers 16 residues. The CDR3 region has the DNA TGTGCCAGTACCAAGGGACAGGGGAGACGAATCGAGACCCAGTACTTC. Amino acids: CASTKGQGRRIETQYF.

This chain connects TRBV9 to TRBJ2-1, with D possibly being TRBD2 (5 bases). CDR3 length equals 14 residues. Trimming left V 4 bases short and J 7 bases short, with 15 bases between. Germline CDR1 SGDLS, CDR2 YYNGEE. CDR3 residues: CASSLQERVNEQFF. DNA for the CDR3: TGTGCCAGCAGCCTTCAGGAGAGGGTAAATGAGCAGTTCTTC.

This chain joins TRBV7-9 and TRBJ2-3; D is unclear. Per the germline V gene, CDR1 is SEHNR and CDR2 is FQNEAQ (reference sequence). This CDR3 is 13 amino acids long. V was shortened by 5 bases and J by 4 bases, with 10 bases between the two germline ends. The chain's CDR3 is CASSPVGADTQYF. CDR3 sequence (DNA): TGTGCCAGCAGCCCAGTCGGTGCAGATACGCAGTATTTT.

The chain uses TRBV5-1 and TRBJ1-2; tentatively, D is TRBD1 (5 bases). V was pared by 4 bases and J by 2 bases, with 9 bases between. Germline CDR1 and CDR2: SGHRS and YFSETQ. There are 13 residues in the CDR3. The DNA of the CDR3 is TGCGCCAGCAGCCTGGGACTGAACTATGGCTACACCTTC. Encoded protein: CASSLGLNYGYTF.

The V call is TRBV18, the J call TRBJ2-5, with 8 nucleotides matching TRBD1. The germline CDR1 and CDR2 sequences are KGHSH and LQKENI. This CDR3 spans 16 amino acids. V trimming: 2 bases; J trimming: 1 base; junction bases outside the gene matches: 6. CDR3 DNA: TGTGCCAGCTCACCAACCAGCGGACAGGGCCAAGAGACCCAGTACTTC. Its protein product is CASSPTSGQGQETQYF. The full variable domain, rest sourced from reference TRBV18 and TRBJ2-5, is NAGVMQNPRHLVRRRGQEARLRCSPMKGHSHVYWYRQLPEEGLKFMVYLQKENIIDESGMPKERFSAEFPKEGPSILRIQQVVRGDSAAYFCASSPTSGQGQETQYFGPGTRLLVL.

For the CDR3, the DNA is TGTGCCACCAGCAGATTTCCTCCAGATACGCAGTATTTT. Encoded protein: CATSRFPPDTQYF. The chain is built from TRBV15 and TRBJ2-3; no clear D. The CDR3 is 13 amino acids. V lost 2 bases to trimming and J lost 4 bases, with 7 bases between them. Germline CDR1 is LNHNV and CDR2 is YYDKDF (reference sequence). The variable domain in full, with the rest retrieved from reference TRBV15 and TRBJ2-3, is DAMVIQNPRYQVTQFGKPVTLSCSQTLNHNVMYWYQQKSSQAPKLLFHYYDKDFNNEADTPDNFQSRRPNTSFCFLDIRSPGLGDTAMYLCATSRFPPDTQYFGPGTRLTVL.